These 23 T cell receptor beta chains originate from one sample sequenced in a study of molecular identifiers for immune sequencing clone quantification. TCRdb recomputed calls from the PCR reads with MiXCR, one row per CDR3 protein. The sample has about 640,000 distinct CDR3 sequences, around 20% seen once. Sequencing input: naive CD8+ T cells from blood, with Jurkat cell RNA spiked in. Sample subset: FACS-sorted CD8+CD4-CCR7+CD45RA+ naive T cells. The receptors come from a human donor in good health. Some libraries in this study had Jurkat cell RNA spiked in.

This clonotype was seen many times. The junction and the germline gene differ at one end; a read error may be behind it. This rearrangement joins TRBV6-5 to TRBJ2-3, with unresolved D. Germline V CDR1 and CDR2: MNHEY, SVGAGI. The CDR3 is made up of 13 amino acids. The CDR3 DNA reads TGTGCCAGCAGTTACTCTTCTAGGGCCCCAGCCCTTTTT. This translates into CASSYSSRAPALF.

This clonotype was seen many times. The chain joins TRBV20-1 to TRBJ2-7, with D unresolved. Trimming cost V 0 bases and J 5 bases, with 5 bases left between them. The V gene's germline CDR1 is DFQATT and CDR2 SNEGSKA (reference sequence). The CDR3 runs to 11 residues. The CDR3 DNA reads as TGCAGTGCTAGAGATATAAACGAGCAGTACTTC. As protein: CSARDINEQYF.

CDR3 bases: TGCGCCAGCAGTGGAGGAGGCAAAAACATTCAGTACTTC. It is translated as CASSGGGKNIQYF. The chain links TRBV10-2 to TRBJ2-4, with D tentatively TRBD2 (5 bases). The length of the CDR3 is 13 residues. V lost 4 bases to trimming and J lost 3 bases, with 7 bases between them. The germline V gene encodes CDR1 WSHSY and CDR2 SAAADI.

This clonotype came up many times. The gene calls are TRBV6-2 or TRBV6-3 and TRBJ2-7, with a tentative D call TRBD2 (5 bases). Per germline, CDR1 MNHEY and CDR2 SVGEGT. Between the trimmed V and J ends, which lost 2 bases and 5 bases, there was a span of 10 bases. This CDR3 is built from 13 residues. In nucleotides, the CDR3 is TGTGCCAGCAGTTACCCTTGGACTGACGAGCAGTACTTC. It yields the protein CASSYPWTDEQYF.

Turning to this clonotype: A much larger clone lies a single base off, so this may be a read error. The genes are TRBV30 and TRBJ1-2; maybe TRBD1 (5 bases). Germline-derived CDR1 and CDR2 are GTSNPN and SVGIG (reference sequence). Trimming pared 4 bases from V and 8 bases from J, leaving 17 bases between. This CDR3 comprises 13 residues. This CDR3 reads CAWNPGRELGYTF. CDR3 nucleotide sequence: TGTGCCTGGAACCCCGGCAGGGAGCTAGGCTACACCTTC.

Comments on this clonotype: This clone may be a read error of a much larger clone one base away. The chain joins TRBV9 to TRBJ1-1; unclear D gene. This CDR3 contains 13 residues. Trimming cost V 3 bases and J 6 bases, with 12 bases left between them. Per germline, CDR1 SGDLS and CDR2 YYNGEE. The CDR3 here is CASSAATASEAFF. The DNA of the CDR3 is TGTGCCAGCAGCGCAGCGACTGCGTCTGAAGCTTTCTTT.

In its sample, this clonotype was seen a few times. V usage is TRBV5-6 and J usage is TRBJ2-7; TRBD2 is a possible D gene (7 bases). The germline CDR1 and CDR2 sequences are SGHDT and YYEEEE. The CDR3 covers 14 residues. With 2 bases removed from V and 9 bases from J, the gap between germline ends came to 18 bases. The CDR3 nucleotides are TGTGCCAGCAGCTTAATCCGGGGGGCCGACGGGCAGTACTTC. Its protein product is CASSLIRGADGQYF.

Many counts were recorded for this clonotype. V gene TRBV7-9 combines with J gene TRBJ2-5; a possible D gene is TRBD1 (6 bases). Germline V lookup: CDR1 SEHNR, CDR2 FQNEAQ (reference sequence). Trimming took off 2 bases at V and 1 base at J, with 11 bases between the two ends. There are 15 residues in the CDR3. In DNA form, the CDR3 reads TGTGCCAGCAGCTTACCCCGACAGGCCCAAGAGACCCAGTACTTC. Translated, it gives CASSLPRQAQETQYF.

A note on this clonotype: The junction and the germline gene differ at one end; a read error may be behind it. The chain has TRBV13 and TRBJ1-1; no firm D call. The CDR3 covers 13 residues. The germline CDR1 and CDR2 sequences are PRHDT and FYEKMQ (reference sequence). The CDR3 DNA reads TGCGCCAGCAGCAACCTATCCAACCTTGATGCTTTCTTT. This translates into CASSNLSNLDAFF.

This clonotype was counted many times. This chain uses TRBV19 with TRBJ1-5; TRBD1 matches at 8 bases. Trimming removed 7 bases from V and 5 bases from J; junction bases left unmatched: 7. The CDR3 consists of 14 residues. The germline CDR1 and CDR2 sequences are LNHDA and SQIVND (reference sequence). The CDR3 sequence: CASTPDREYQPQHF. CDR3 in DNA: TGTGCCAGTACCCCGGACAGGGAGTATCAGCCCCAGCATTTT.

There are a few counts of this clonotype. The germline gene is not matched at one end of the junction; a read error may be the cause. This chain connects TRBV7-6 to TRBJ1-1, with D hard to call. Germline V gives CDR1 SGHVS, CDR2 FNYEAQ. The CDR3 has 13 residues. Here the CDR3 reads CASSKAPNTGAFF. CDR3 in DNA: TGTGCCAGCAGCAAAGCTCCGAACACTGGAGCTTTCTTT.

This clonotype was detected many times. The genes are TRBV7-9 and TRBJ1-1; maybe TRBD1 (5 bases). The CDR3 loop spans 14 amino acids. Trimming pared 1 base from V and 6 bases from J, leaving 12 bases between. Germline V gives CDR1 SEHNR, CDR2 FQNEAQ (reference sequence). The CDR3 nucleotides are TGTGCCAGCAGCTTAGATTCAGGGTTGGCTGAAGCTTTCTTT. Translation: CASSLDSGLAEAFF.

In its sample, this clonotype was seen many times. The CDR3 sequence is CASSVDGVGITGELFF. As DNA, the CDR3 is TGTGCCAGCAGCGTAGACGGAGTAGGAATCACCGGGGAGCTGTTTTTT. The chain recombines TRBV9 with TRBJ2-2, with D unclear. The CDR3 runs 16 residues. V gave up 0 bases and J gave up 4 bases, with 13 bases separating them. Germline assignment: CDR1 SGDLS and CDR2 YYNGEE.

About this clonotype: Given a much more abundant clone one base away, this may be a read error. The chain recombines TRBV20-1 with TRBJ1-5; D is perhaps TRBD1 (6 bases). Looked up from germline, CDR1 is DFQATT and CDR2 is SNEGSKA (reference sequence). CDR3 length: 16 residues. V lost 1 base, J lost 0 bases, and 13 bases lay in between. CDR3 region: CSARGRRGVSNQPQHF. CDR3 nucleotide sequence: TGCAGTGCTAGAGGTAGGAGGGGGGTTAGCAATCAGCCCCAGCATTTT.

This clonotype appeared a few times. J is TRBJ1-4 and V is TRBV5-6; D remains ambiguous. V dropped 0 bases and J dropped 6 bases, with 6 bases sitting between them. Germline CDR1 and CDR2: SGHDT and YYEEEE. The CDR3 length is 13 residues. The DNA of the CDR3 is TGTGCCAGCAGCTTGGATTGGGATGAAAAACTGTTTTTT. It yields the protein CASSLDWDEKLFF.

This clonotype was counted many times. The chain has TRBV28 and TRBJ1-4; TRBD1 might be the D (6 bases). The germline gives CDR1 MDHEN, CDR2 SYDVKM. The CDR3 is made up of 14 amino acids. Deletions cut 10 bases from V and 7 bases from J, with 19 bases between. CDR3 loop: CATLGGAHGEKLFF. The CDR3 DNA reads TGTGCCACCCTGGGGGGGGCGCACGGTGAAAAACTGTTTTTT.

The sample holds many counts of this clonotype. The J gene is TRBJ1-5, the V gene TRBV15, with TRBD1 matching over 10 bases. With V trimmed by 3 bases and J by 8 bases, 4 bases remained unmatched. This CDR3 region has 14 residues. Germline V gene lookup returns CDR1 LNHNV and CDR2 YYDKDF (reference sequence). The CDR3, as DNA: TGTGCCACCAGCAGTGACAGGGGGCATGAGCCCCAGCATTTT. This encodes CATSSDRGHEPQHF. Full variable domain (outside the CDR3, taken from reference TRBV15 and TRBJ1-5): DAMVIQNPRYQVTQFGKPVTLSCSQTLNHNVMYWYQQKSSQAPKLLFHYYDKDFNNEADTPDNFQSRRPNTSFCFLDIRSPGLGDTAMYLCATSSDRGHEPQHFGDGTRLSIL.

This clonotype was counted between two and nine times. This chain joins TRBV29-1 and TRBJ2-7; 8 nucleotides align to TRBD2. The CDR3 has 14 amino acids. Germline CDR1 and CDR2: SQVTM and ANQGSEA. V gave up 1 base and J gave up 2 bases; unmatched junction bases: 4. The CDR3 DNA follows: TGCAGCGTTGAAGGGCGGGGGGAACCCTACGAGCAGTACTTC. It codes for CSVEGRGEPYEQYF.

This clonotype was counted only a few times. At one end the junction does not follow the germline gene, possibly because of a read error. The V gene is TRBV5-5, the J gene TRBJ1-6, with D unresolved. Germline lookup yields CDR1 SGHKS and CDR2 YYEKEE (reference sequence). This CDR3 is built from 13 residues. CDR3 sequence: CASSLGQNSPPHF. The CDR3 DNA reads TGTGCCAGCAGCTTGGGCCAGAATTCACCCCCCCACTTT.

In its sample, this clonotype was seen many times. The DNA for the CDR3 is TGTGCCAGCAGCTCGCTGACAGCTTCTGGGGCCAACGTCCTGACTTTC. Translating it yields CASSSLTASGANVLTF. This chain links TRBV7-2 with TRBJ2-6; possible D gene TRBD1, 5 bases. The germline CDR1 and CDR2 sequences are SGHTA and FQGNSA. The CDR3 covers 16 residues. Trimming left V 4 bases short and J 1 base short, with 11 bases between.

On this clonotype: One end of the junction fails to match germline, which may point to a read error. The gene calls are TRBV12-3 or TRBV12-4 and TRBJ1-1; D gene uncertain. The CDR3 sequence is 15 residues long. The chain's CDR3 is CASGLAADRDTEAFF. The CDR3 DNA sequence: TGTGCCAGCGGTTTAGCGGCCGACCGGGACACTGAAGCTTTCTTT.

The CDR3: CASSGHASPEIGEQYF. DNA of the CDR3: TGTGCCAGCAGTGGGCATGCCTCCCCGGAAATAGGCGAGCAGTACTTC. The chain uses TRBV25-1 and TRBJ2-7, with no clear D. The germline V gene encodes CDR1 MGHDK and CDR2 SYGVNS. V shed 4 bases and J shed 6 bases, with 22 bases lying between them. CDR3 length: 16 amino acids.

This clonotype has ten or more counts. The chain couples TRBV9 to TRBJ2-3; tentatively, D is TRBD2 (6 bases). The CDR3 runs 16 residues. Deletions cut 3 bases from V and 0 bases from J, with 14 bases between. Germline V gives CDR1 SGDLS, CDR2 YYNGEE. The CDR3 nucleotides are TGTGCCAGCAGCGCGAGGACTAAGATCAGCACAGATACGCAGTATTTT. Protein sequence: CASSARTKISTDTQYF.